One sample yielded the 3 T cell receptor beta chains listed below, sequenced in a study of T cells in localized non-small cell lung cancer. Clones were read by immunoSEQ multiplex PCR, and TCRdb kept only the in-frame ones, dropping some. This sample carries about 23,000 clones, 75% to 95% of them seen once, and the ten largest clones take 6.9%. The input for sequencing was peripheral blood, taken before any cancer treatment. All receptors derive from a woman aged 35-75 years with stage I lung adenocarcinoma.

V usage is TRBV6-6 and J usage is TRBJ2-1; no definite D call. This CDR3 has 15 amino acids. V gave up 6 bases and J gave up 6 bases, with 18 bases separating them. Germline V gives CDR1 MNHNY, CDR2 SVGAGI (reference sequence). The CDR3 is CASSNSGHPGNEQFF. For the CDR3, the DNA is TGTGCCAGCAGCAATTCTGGTCACCCCGGCAATGAGCAGTTCTTC.

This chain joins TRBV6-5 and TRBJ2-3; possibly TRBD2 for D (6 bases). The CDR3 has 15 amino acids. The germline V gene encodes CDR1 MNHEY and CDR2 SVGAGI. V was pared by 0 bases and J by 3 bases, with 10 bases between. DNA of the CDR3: TGTGCCAGCAGTTACTCGGGCGCGGGAACAGATACGCAGTATTTT. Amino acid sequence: CASSYSGAGTDTQYF.

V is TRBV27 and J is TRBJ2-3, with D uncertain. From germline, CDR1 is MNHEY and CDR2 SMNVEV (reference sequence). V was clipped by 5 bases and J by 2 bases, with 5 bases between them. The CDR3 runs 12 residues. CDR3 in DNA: TGTGCCAGCAGTCACCCCACAGATACGCAGTATTTT. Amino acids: CASSHPTDTQYF.